This record concerns one TCR beta chain sequence. The entry originates in a study of blood T cell repertoires in COVID-19. Study background: Collection of acute and convalescent COVID-19 samples took place in the United States, Italy and Spain. In each case, the material was cDNA or gDNA derived from T cells, B-cell-depleted T cells, or PBMCs.

The authors' processing: Reference gene primers were amplified, and this amplification served to estimate nucleated cell counts. Assay: immunoSEQ multiplex PCR; the TCRdb copy retains only in-frame clones and omits some. That table is the source of V, J and clone size, and D and trimming were worked out from the DNA. The table lists 11,000 to 15,000 clones, approximately 86% of them singletons. The source is a human donor in a cohort sampled during active COVID-19. The sequencing sample was made of peripheral blood.

The DNA of the CDR3 is TGCGCCAGCAGCGGGGACAGGGGGCGCGATGGCTACACCTTC. It is translated as CASSGDRGRDGYTF. This rearrangement joins TRBV5-1 to TRBJ1-2; the match to TRBD1 covers 12 bases. This CDR3 region has 14 residues. V gave up 4 bases and J gave up 6 bases; unmatched junction bases: 4. Per germline, CDR1 SGHRS and CDR2 YFSETQ.